This TCR beta chain was retrieved from a study of sequential checkpoint blockade in melanoma. Study-level information: Randomization was 1:1 between first-line nivolumab→ipilimumab and ipilimumab→nivolumab.

Sequenced by immunoSEQ multiplex PCR; TCRdb stores in-frame clones only, minus some. The data hold around 2,700 clones, with under 20% observed a single time. This clone has more than one count but fewer than ten. As to treatment: randomized to nivolumab then ipilimumab (arm A) or the reverse (arm B). Patients had received no earlier DNA-damaging chemotherapy. V lost 0 bases and J lost 2; bases outside the gene matches: 3. The CDR3 has 17 residues. CDR1 and CDR2 from the germline V gene are SGHNT and YENEEA. The sample here was tumor tissue (inferred from file names), taken from a patient given nivolumab and ipilimumab in sequence. This rearrangement joins TRBV11-3 to TRBJ2-2; 10 nucleotides align to TRBD2. The TCR was taken from a human donor with melanoma. The CDR3 is CASSLEASGGNTGELFF. CDR3 nucleotide sequence: TGTGCCAGCAGCTTAGAGGCTAGCGGGGGAAACACCGGGGAGCTGTTTTTT.